This passage covers 10 T cell receptor beta chains from one sample sequenced in a study of shared clonotypes between healthy human individuals (dated by TCRdb to the early 2020s). The library was generated by the immunoSEQ multiplex PCR assay. This is the immuneACCESS table as TCRdb keeps it, with only in-frame sequences that have V and J called. A part of the clones is gone; compared with another copy, unresolved V genes explain less than half, and the rest is unexplained. The sample table lists some 2.1 million clones, less than 95% of them with a count of one. More than 0.95% of the sample comes from the top ten. CD8 naive samples consisted of CD45RO-negative cells that were positively selected for CCR7, yielding a CD45RA+CCR7+ population without TemRA cells. What was sequenced was naive CD8+ T cells sorted from blood. In the paper's terms, the cell subset or site label means: CD45RA+CCR7+. The receptors here all came from a man between 18 and 29 years old in good health.

This rearrangement joins TRBV9 to TRBJ2-1; the match to TRBD2 covers 12 bases. V was clipped by 3 bases and J by 5 bases; unmatched bases: 3. The germline gives CDR1 SGDLS, CDR2 YYNGEE. This CDR3 region has 15 residues. CDR3 residues: CASSARTSGDNEQFF. The CDR3 DNA reads as TGTGCCAGCAGCGCCCGGACTAGCGGGGACAATGAGCAGTTCTTC.

This clone was seen a handful of times. V and J are TRBV13 and TRBJ1-5, with 9 bases lining up with TRBD1. The V segment lost 5 bases and the J segment 4 bases; nucleotides outside the gene matches: 9. CDR3 length: 16 residues. The germline gives CDR1 PRHDT, CDR2 FYEKMQ (reference sequence). CDR3 sequence: CASSRAGTGPNQPQHF. For the CDR3, the DNA is TGTGCCAGCAGCAGGGCGGGGACAGGGCCGAATCAGCCCCAGCATTTT.

The chain joins TRBV28 to TRBJ1-1, with D unclear. V lost 3 bases and J 1 base, leaving 12 bases between the germline ends. CDR3 length equals 15 residues. Germline V gene sequence: CDR1 MDHEN, CDR2 SYDVKM. This CDR3 is CASSLTQETNTEAFF. CDR3 DNA sequence: TGTGCCAGCAGTTTGACCCAGGAGACGAACACTGAAGCTTTCTTT.

The chain combines TRBV27 with TRBJ1-5, with 10 bases fitting TRBD1. The germline gives CDR1 MNHEY, CDR2 SMNVEV (reference sequence). Trimming took 1 base from V and 3 from J; bases not matched to a gene: 6. This CDR3 region has 17 residues. CDR3 protein: CASSLLGGTGANQPQHF. The CDR3 DNA reads as TGTGCCAGCAGTTTATTAGGTGGGACAGGGGCCAATCAGCCCCAGCATTTT.

This clone was found once. V usage is TRBV7-6 and J usage is TRBJ1-5; D is ambiguous. The CDR3 is 15 residues long. Trimming pared 3 bases from V and 1 base from J, leaving 10 bases between. The germline CDR1 and CDR2 sequences are SGHVS and FNYEAQ. The CDR3 DNA sequence: TGTGCCAGCAGCTTGGAGCCGACCAGCAATCAGCCCCAGCATTTT. Its protein is CASSLEPTSNQPQHF.

This chain links TRBV25-1 with TRBJ2-2; TRBD2 aligns across 8 bases. This CDR3 has 14 residues. The V gene's germline CDR1 is MGHDK and CDR2 SYGVNS. V lost 5 bases to trimming and J lost 4 bases; unmatched junction nucleotides: 3. The CDR3 coding sequence is TGTGCCAGCAGTTTGCGGGAGGCCACCGGGGAGCTGTTTTTT. Translated, it gives CASSLREATGELFF.

This chain connects TRBV6-1 to TRBJ2-2; no clear D. CDR3 length: 13 residues. Trimming removed 8 bases from V and 3 bases from J, with 10 bases in between. CDR1 MNHNS and CDR2 SASEGT come from the germline V gene. In DNA, the CDR3 is TGTGCCAGCCAGTACACGTACACCGGGGAGCTGTTTTTT. It codes for CASQYTYTGELFF.

The table lists this clone with a few counts. The rearrangement links TRBV30 to TRBJ1-4; D is undetermined. This CDR3 is built from 13 residues. Trimming left V 0 bases short and J 14 bases short, with 16 bases between. Germline lookup yields CDR1 GTSNPN and CDR2 SVGIG (reference sequence). The CDR3 loop reads CAWSVESGERLFF. The CDR3 DNA reads as TGTGCCTGGAGTGTAGAATCCGGGGAGAGGCTGTTTTTT.

Comments on this clone: Other DNA sequences in the sample encode the same CDR3. The CDR3 coding sequence is TGTGCCAGTAGTACAGGGACTACCTACGAGCAGTACTTC. The encoded protein is CASSTGTTYEQYF. This chain uses TRBV19 with TRBJ2-7, with 7 bases lining up with TRBD2. This CDR3 is 13 amino acids long. Germline V gene data show CDR1 as LNHDA and CDR2 as SQIVND (reference sequence). After removal of 4 bases from V and 2 bases from J, the junction contained 2 bases not matched to a gene.

The sample holds one count of this clone. The chain couples TRBV13 to TRBJ2-1; TRBD2 might be the D (6 bases). The CDR3 has 17 residues. The ends were cut back, 0 bases at V and 0 bases at J, with 12 bases in the middle. Germline V gives CDR1 PRHDT, CDR2 FYEKMQ (reference sequence). The CDR3 region is CASSLGGGRGSYNEQFF. The CDR3 bases are TGTGCCAGCAGCTTAGGTGGAGGGAGAGGCTCCTACAATGAGCAGTTCTTC. Filled out from reference TRBV13 and TRBJ2-1, the complete variable domain reads AAGVIQSPRHLIKEKRETATLKCYPIPRHDTVYWYQQGPGQDPQFLISFYEKMQSDKGSIPDRFSAQQFSDYHSELNMSSLELGDSALYFCASSLGGGRGSYNEQFFGPGTRLTVL.